These 21 T cell receptor beta chains originate from one sample sequenced in a study of blood T cells in healthy people across ages. Then a second PCR, running roughly 6 to 11 cycles, was carried out with a sample-barcoded 5' primer and a J-beta primer mix. TCRdb reprocessed the 5' RACE reads via MiXCR and lists one record per CDR3 protein. The table includes about 800,000 distinct CDR3 sequences, more than 20% detected once. In addition, the sample was reused for a study of T cells of mothers and their children.

Sequencing was performed on blood. These receptors were collected from a boy aged 5-17 years in good health.

This clonotype was counted a few times. The V call is TRBV28, the J call TRBJ1-3, with D possibly being TRBD1 (6 bases). Per germline, CDR1 MDHEN and CDR2 SYDVKM. The V end lost 3 bases, the J end lost 3 bases, and 12 bases lay between the germline ends. This CDR3 has 15 amino acids. This chain's CDR3 is CASSLGGNNGNTIYF. As DNA, the CDR3 is TGTGCCAGCAGTTTGGGGGGCAACAATGGAAACACCATATATTTT.

This clonotype was detected only a few times. J is TRBJ2-5 and V is TRBV2; no firm D call. The assigned J gene may be wrong: the sequence end matches TRBJ2-7 better. In germline, CDR1 is SNHLY, CDR2 FYNNEI. The CDR3 covers 13 residues. This CDR3 is CASCFPGSVEQYF. The DNA for the CDR3 is TGTGCCAGCTGTTTCCCTGGCTCGGTCGAGCAGTACTTC.

V and J are TRBV7-9 and TRBJ2-5, with 9 bases that match TRBD1. In germline, CDR1 is SEHNR, CDR2 FQNEAQ (reference sequence). The length of the CDR3 is 14 residues. J gave up 4 bases and V 9 bases, and 9 bases lay outside the gene matches. CDR3 sequence: CASDRGTGSETQYF. The CDR3 coding sequence is TGTGCCAGTGACCGCGGGACAGGGTCAGAGACCCAGTACTTC. Looking up the rest from reference TRBV7-9 and TRBJ2-5 gives the full variable domain: DTGVSQNPRHKITKRGQNVTFRCDPISEHNRLYWYRQTLGQGPEFLTYFQNEAQLEKSRLLSDRFSAERPKGSFSTLEIQRTEQGDSAMYLCASDRGTGSETQYFGPGTRLLVL.

This clonotype was seen only a few times. CDR3 sequence (DNA): TGTGCCAGCAGCTCGCTCGGCGAGCAGTACTTC. As protein: CASSSLGEQYF. V gene TRBV7-2 combines with J gene TRBJ2-7; no reliable D call. The V gene's germline CDR1 is SGHTA and CDR2 FQGNSA. The CDR3 totals 11 residues. The V gene lost 4 bases and the J gene lost 6 bases, with 7 bases spanning the gap.

V usage is TRBV27 and J usage is TRBJ2-7, with TRBD1 matching over 8 bases. The CDR3 is 13 amino acids. Trimming cost V 6 bases and J 4 bases; bases outside gene matches: 5. Germline V gene data show CDR1 as MNHEY and CDR2 as SMNVEV (reference sequence). CDR3 region: CASRRTGWYEQYF. Written as DNA, the CDR3 is TGTGCCAGCAGACGGACAGGGTGGTACGAGCAGTACTTC.

The chain recombines TRBV28 with TRBJ2-1; D is unclear. This CDR3 contains 11 residues. Germline loops: CDR1 MDHEN, CDR2 SYDVKM. Trimming shortened V by 6 bases and J by 12 bases, and 12 bases separated the two germline ends. The CDR3 DNA reads TGTGCCAGCAGACGGGCTTTGGGGCAGTTCTTC. This gives the protein CASRRALGQFF.

This clonotype was counted only a few times. V and J are TRBV20-1 and TRBJ2-4, with D tentatively TRBD2 (6 bases). V dropped 3 bases and J dropped 6 bases, with 12 bases sitting between them. Germline loops: CDR1 DFQATT, CDR2 SNEGSKA (reference sequence). There are 13 residues in the CDR3. CDR3 sequence reads: CSARETGRNIQYF. The CDR3 region has the DNA TGCAGTGCTAGGGAAACCGGGAGAAACATTCAGTACTTC.

This clonotype was counted a few times. The chain uses TRBV9 and TRBJ2-1; 7 nucleotides agree with TRBD2. The CDR3 is 14 residues long. V was pared by 7 bases and J by 0 bases, with 4 bases of the junction left unmatched. Germline V gene data show CDR1 as SGDLS and CDR2 as YYNGEE. The CDR3 DNA follows: TGTGCCAGCGCACTAGCGAACTCCTACAATGAGCAGTTCTTC. Protein: CASALANSYNEQFF.

J is TRBJ2-5 and V is TRBV20-1; 9 nucleotides line up with TRBD1. V was pared by 3 bases and J by 5 bases, with 10 bases of the junction left unmatched. This CDR3 has 15 residues. Looked up from germline, CDR1 is DFQATT and CDR2 is SNEGSKA (reference sequence). For the CDR3, the DNA is TGCAGTGCTAGCCCCGGGACAGGGATGGAGGAGACCCAGTACTTC. It translates to CSASPGTGMEETQYF.

The chain joins TRBV19 to TRBJ2-1; 12 nucleotides agree with TRBD1. Germline values: CDR1 LNHDA, CDR2 SQIVND (reference sequence). This CDR3 contains 15 residues. The J segment lost 8 bases and the V segment lost 6 bases, leaving 8 bases of the junction unmatched. As DNA, the CDR3 is TGTGCCAGTAGGCCCCCGGGACAGGGGGCCTATGAGCAGTTCTTC. It encodes CASRPPGQGAYEQFF.

The rearrangement uses TRBV7-9 and TRBJ1-1; D ambiguous. V was pared by 1 base and J by 3 bases, with 3 bases between. CDR3 size: 12 residues. CDR1 SEHNR and CDR2 FQNEAQ come from the germline V gene (reference sequence). The CDR3 DNA reads as TGTGCCAGCAGCTTAGTCCACACTGAAGCTTTCTTT. It translates to CASSLVHTEAFF.

Only a few counts were recorded for this clonotype. V and J are TRBV5-1 and TRBJ1-2; D possibly corresponds to TRBD1 (5 bases). V lost 0 bases and J 2 bases, leaving 8 bases between the germline ends. CDR3 size: 14 residues. Germline values: CDR1 SGHRS, CDR2 YFSETQ. CDR3 protein: CASSLVAGNYGYTF. Written as DNA, the CDR3 is TGCGCCAGCAGCTTGGTGGCAGGGAACTATGGCTACACCTTC.

The J gene is TRBJ2-3, the V gene TRBV7-2; 10 bases align to TRBD1. Germline CDR1 is SGHTA and CDR2 is FQGNSA. Trimming took 6 bases from V and 2 from J; bases not matched to a gene: 5. CDR3 length: 15 residues. CDR3 in amino acids: CASRMTGGYTDTQYF. CDR3 DNA sequence: TGTGCCAGCAGAATGACAGGGGGCTACACAGATACGCAGTATTTT.

V and J are TRBV7-3 and TRBJ2-3; D could derive from TRBD1 or TRBD2 (5 bases each). This CDR3 contains 15 residues. CDR1 SGHTA and CDR2 FQGTGA come from the germline V gene. V shed 0 bases and J shed 9 bases, with 16 bases lying between them. The CDR3 sequence is CASSLTGGMRETQYF. The CDR3 DNA follows: TGTGCCAGCAGCTTAACTGGGGGAATGAGGGAGACGCAGTATTTT.

This clonotype appeared a few times. This chain joins TRBV6-2 or TRBV6-3 and TRBJ2-2; D not certain. The germline V and J ends were trimmed by 7 bases and 2 bases, with 11 bases remaining between them. In germline, CDR1 is MNHEY, CDR2 SVGEGT. The CDR3 sequence is 14 residues long. CDR3 coding DNA: TGTGCCAGCAATTATGGAGTCAACACCGGGGAGCTGTTTTTT. Translated: CASNYGVNTGELFF.

This clonotype was seen more than once but under ten times. The rearrangement joins TRBV7-8 to TRBJ2-5; D not certain. Trimming took 4 bases from V and 4 from J, leaving 10 bases between them. Per the germline V gene, CDR1 is SGHVS and CDR2 is FQNEAQ. CDR3 length equals 13 residues. In nucleotides, the CDR3 is TGTGCCAGCAGCTCCTTGTTTGGAGAGACCCAGTACTTC. Its protein is CASSSLFGETQYF.

The V gene is TRBV12-3 or TRBV12-4, the J gene TRBJ2-7, with 11 nucleotides matching TRBD1. The CDR3 is made up of 16 amino acids. V lost 3 bases to trimming and J lost 5 bases; unmatched junction nucleotides: 9. This chain's CDR3 is CASSFGPDRGRHEQYF. The CDR3 region has the DNA TGTGCCAGCAGTTTTGGTCCGGACAGGGGGCGCCACGAGCAGTACTTC.

The V and J genes are TRBV4-3 and TRBJ1-6; D gene unclear. From germline, CDR1 is LGHNA and CDR2 YSLEER. V gave up 4 bases and J gave up 6 bases, with 13 bases separating them. The CDR3 has 15 residues. CDR3 in DNA: TGCGCCAGCAGCCCCCTAAGAGGCAGTAATTCACCCCTCCACTTT. Its translation is CASSPLRGSNSPLHF.

The chain combines TRBV4-3 with TRBJ2-7; 8 bases match TRBD2. Losses at the gene ends were 4 bases for V and 4 bases for J; bases not matched to a gene: 6. CDR3 length equals 14 residues. CDR1 and CDR2 from the germline V gene are LGHNA and YSLEER. CDR3 protein: CASSRGLGRYEQYF. The DNA of the CDR3 is TGCGCCAGCAGCCGGGGACTAGGGCGATACGAGCAGTACTTC.

The chain uses TRBV12-3 or TRBV12-4 and TRBJ1-2; no clear D gene. V shed 2 bases and J shed 4 bases, with 11 bases lying between them. This CDR3 is built from 14 residues. The CDR3 loop is CASSLRRRAYGYTF. Here the CDR3 DNA reads TGTGCCAGCAGTTTAAGGAGACGGGCCTATGGCTACACCTTC.

The chain combines TRBV20-1 with TRBJ1-4, with D possibly being TRBD1 (5 bases). V was shortened by 0 bases and J by 3 bases, with 11 bases between the two germline ends. From germline, CDR1 is DFQATT and CDR2 SNEGSKA (reference sequence). The CDR3 loop spans 15 amino acids. CDR3 protein: CSARDAWGPNEKLFF. Written as DNA, the CDR3 is TGCAGTGCTAGAGATGCGTGGGGACCTAATGAAAAACTGTTTTTT.